The 15 T cell receptor beta chains given below trace back to one sample, sequenced in a study of shared clonotypes between healthy human individuals. Clones were read by immunoSEQ multiplex PCR, and TCRdb kept only the in-frame ones, dropping some. This repertoire shows 190,000 or so clones, approximately 61% found once; its top ten account for 10%. Sequencing was carried out using memory CD4+ T cells sorted from blood. Described subset: CD45RA-negative fraction. These receptor sequences come from a man aged 25 to 45 in good health.

The table lists this clone with a few counts. The genes are TRBV11-2 and TRBJ2-1; no reliable D call. Germline-derived CDR1 and CDR2 are SGHAT and FQNNGV. V lost 5 bases, J lost 7 bases, and 6 bases lay in between. The CDR3 covers 11 residues. The CDR3 sequence is CASSVRNEQFF. CDR3 in DNA: TGTGCCAGCAGCGTAAGGAATGAGCAGTTCTTC.

The chain is built from TRBV29-1 and TRBJ2-5; D is uncertain. The V end was cut by 3 bases, the J end by 2 bases, with 10 bases between. This CDR3 has 13 amino acids. Germline V gene lookup returns CDR1 SQVTM and CDR2 ANQGSEA. The CDR3 here is CSVELAVQETQYF. In DNA form, the CDR3 reads TGCAGCGTTGAGTTGGCGGTACAAGAGACCCAGTACTTC.

This sequence joins TRBV28 and TRBJ1-2; unclear D gene. The CDR3 consists of 11 residues. Germline lookup yields CDR1 MDHEN and CDR2 SYDVKM. With 5 bases removed from V and 4 bases from J, the gap between germline ends came to 5 bases. The CDR3 DNA sequence: TGTGCCAGCAGTCGGTTCTATGGCTACACCTTC. Protein sequence: CASSRFYGYTF.

As for this clone: An end of the junction does not agree with germline; a read error may underlie this. The chain links TRBV28 to TRBJ2-7, with 16 bases lining up with TRBD2. CDR1 is MDHEN and CDR2 is SYDVKM in the germline V gene. This CDR3 contains 13 residues. The CDR3 sequence: CASRPPGTSGRAF. The CDR3 nucleotides are TGTGCCAGCAGACCGCCGGGGACTAGCGGGAGGGCCTTC.

V is TRBV4-2 and J is TRBJ1-2, with 7 bases lining up with TRBD1. V lost 1 base and J lost 4; bases outside the gene matches: 9. Germline assignment: CDR1 LGHNA and CDR2 YNFKEQ. The length of the CDR3 is 16 residues. The CDR3 is CASSQGAGTAFYGYTF. The CDR3 DNA is TGTGCCAGCAGCCAAGGGGCCGGGACAGCATTCTATGGCTACACCTTC.

V and J are TRBV7-2 and TRBJ2-5; TRBD2 matches 8 bases. The V gene's germline CDR1 is SGHTA and CDR2 FQGNSA. The CDR3 totals 16 residues. V lost 5 bases and J lost 5; bases outside the gene matches: 13. Here the CDR3 reads CASSPPSAGGAETQYF. In DNA, the CDR3 is TGTGCCAGCAGCCCCCCTTCTGCGGGGGGAGCGGAGACCCAGTACTTC.

This chain uses TRBV5-4 with TRBJ2-3; TRBD2 might be the D (5 bases). V lost 4 bases, J lost 3 bases, and 9 bases lay in between. The germline gives CDR1 SGHNT, CDR2 YYREEE (reference sequence). The CDR3 is 13 amino acids. CDR3 sequence reads: CASSNRGTDTQYF. For the CDR3, the DNA is TGTGCCAGCAGCAATCGGGGTACAGATACGCAGTATTTT.

The chain combines TRBV5-1 with TRBJ2-7; D remains unclear. Between the trimmed V and J ends, which lost 4 bases and 3 bases, there was a span of 11 bases. This CDR3 has 13 residues. CDR1 is SGHRS, CDR2 YFSETQ, per germline. CDR3 DNA: TGCGCCAGCAGCGCCGACATCAACTACGAGCAGTACTTC. This sequence encodes CASSADINYEQYF. Together with reference TRBV5-1 and TRBJ2-7, the CDR3 gives the full variable domain: KAGVTQTPRYLIKTRGQQVTLSCSPISGHRSVSWYQQTPGQGLQFLFEYFSETQRNKGNFPGRFSGRQFSNSRSEMNVSTLELGDSALYLCASSADINYEQYFGPGTRLTVT.

Only a few counts were recorded for this clone. The CDR3 reads CASSSPQTPEQFF. The CDR3 region has the DNA TGTGCCAGCAGTTCGCCTCAGACCCCTGAGCAGTTCTTC. The chain links TRBV28 to TRBJ2-1; the D is unclear. The germline V gene encodes CDR1 MDHEN and CDR2 SYDVKM. V was cut by 4 bases and J by 9 bases, with 13 bases left in between. The CDR3 extends over 13 amino acids.

This sequence joins TRBV7-9 and TRBJ1-2, with a possible D match to TRBD1 (6 bases). CDR1 and CDR2 (germline): SEHNR, FQNEAQ (reference sequence). This CDR3 comprises 15 residues. With 6 bases removed from V and 8 bases from J, the gap between germline ends came to 22 bases. This chain's CDR3 is CASSFADRWERGYTF. The CDR3 nucleotides read TGTGCCAGCAGTTTTGCCGACAGGTGGGAAAGAGGCTACACCTTC.

The chain links TRBV7-2 to TRBJ2-7; TRBD1 might be the D (6 bases). Trimming removed 8 bases from V and 1 base from J, with 15 bases in between. Germline assignment: CDR1 SGHTA and CDR2 FQGNSA. The CDR3 covers 14 residues. The CDR3 region is CASATDRFSYEQYF. The CDR3, as DNA: TGTGCCAGCGCTACCGACAGGTTTTCCTACGAGCAGTACTTC. Variable domain in full (rest from reference TRBV7-2 and TRBJ2-7): GAGVSQSPSNKVTEKGKDVELRCDPISGHTALYWYRQSLGQGLEFLIYFQGNSAPDKSGLPSDRFSAERTGGSVSTLTIQRTQQEDSAVYLCASATDRFSYEQYFGPGTRLTVT.

This clone turned up a few times. The rearrangement uses TRBV20-1 and TRBJ2-1; D uncertain. The germline V and J ends were trimmed by 8 bases and 5 bases, with 10 bases remaining between them. The CDR3 sequence is 11 residues long. Per germline, CDR1 DFQATT and CDR2 SNEGSKA (reference sequence). CDR3 in DNA: TGCAGTCCAGATAGCCACAATGAGCAGTTCTTC. It is translated as CSPDSHNEQFF.

The chain combines TRBV2 with TRBJ1-2; the match to TRBD1 covers 7 bases. Losses at the gene ends were 6 bases for V and 5 bases for J; bases not matched to a gene: 15. The CDR3 contains 16 residues. The V gene's germline CDR1 is SNHLY and CDR2 FYNNEI. The CDR3 spells CASRPTQTGNRYGYTF. CDR3 DNA: TGTGCCAGCAGGCCGACTCAGACAGGGAACCGTTATGGCTACACCTTC. Based on the CDR3 plus reference TRBV2 and TRBJ1-2, the full variable domain is EPEVTQTPSHQVTQMGQEVILRCVPISNHLYFYWYRQILGQKVEFLVSFYNNEISEKSEIFDDQFSVERPDGSNFTLKIRSTKLEDSAMYFCASRPTQTGNRYGYTFGSGTRLTVV.

Only a few counts were recorded for this clone. The genes are TRBV10-3 and TRBJ1-5, with 7 bases fitting TRBD1. The CDR3 extends over 13 amino acids. Trimming took 10 bases from V and 3 from J; bases not matched to a gene: 6. CDR1 is ENHRY, CDR2 SYGVKD, per germline. The CDR3 is CATWTGPNQPQHF. CDR3 nucleotides: TGTGCCACGTGGACAGGCCCCAATCAGCCCCAGCATTTT.

This sequence joins TRBV7-3 and TRBJ2-1; maybe TRBD2 (5 bases). The CDR3 is made up of 13 amino acids. Trimming shortened V by 7 bases and J by 4 bases, and 11 bases separated the two germline ends. Germline V gene sequence: CDR1 SGHTA, CDR2 FQGTGA. This CDR3 reads CASTPGSYNEQFF. CDR3 in DNA: TGTGCCAGCACCCCGGGGTCATACAATGAGCAGTTCTTC.